This T cell receptor (beta chain) originates from a study of identical twins. Study-wide results and limits: Conclusions were based on cross-sectional statistical analysis, without following the same donors. Beta out-of-frame sequences showed weaker excess sharing between twins. Whereas memory repertoires showed no such difference, abundant cord blood beta clonotypes carried fewer insertions.

This clonotype was found a few times. Its antigen is still unknown. The CDR3 extends over 13 amino acids. Germline CDR1 SGDLS, CDR2 YYNGEE. V lost 0 bases and J 8 bases, leaving 9 bases between the germline ends. Using its own MiXCR run on the 5' RACE reads, TCRdb lists one record per CDR3 protein. Among hundreds of thousands of distinct CDR3 sequences listed, 12% were seen once. The same sample was also used in a study of yellow fever vaccine responses in identical twins.

Sequenced sample: PBMCs. The receptor was derived from a woman aged 18-29 years in good health. The V and J genes are TRBV9 and TRBJ2-1; D remains ambiguous. CDR3 protein: CASSVDWSDEQFF. The CDR3 nucleotides read TGTGCCAGCAGCGTAGATTGGAGCGATGAGCAGTTCTTC.